A single sample is the source of the 27 T cell receptor delta chains below, sequenced in a study of γδ T cells in repeated Plasmodium falciparum infection. Vgamma9/Vdelta2+ and Vdelta2-negative gammadelta T cells were flow-sorted from PBMC for bulk sequencing. TCRdb processed the multiplex PCR reads again with the CATT caller. The table lists more than 70,000 delta-chain clones, 0.8% to 1% of them singletons, with over 8.5% in the top ten. Specimen: gamma-delta T cells from blood. The receptors come from a pool of human donors (malaria-infected and uninfected, not separated).

To note about this clone: For this DNA, TCRdb reports the protein of a much larger clone, which diverges at residue 13, most likely from a read error; the protein presented here is translated directly from the DNA. V gene TRDV2 combines with J gene TRDJ1, with 8 bases identical to TRDD3. Since TCRdb gives no J gene, matching the DNA to germline was used here to assign it. Germline CDR1 reads GEAIGNYY; CDR2 reads EKD. CDR3 length: 19 amino acids. The trim removed 0 bases at V and 1 base at J, leaving 15 bases unmatched. CDR3 loop: CACDTSYWGPKKATDKLIF. CDR3 DNA sequence: TGTGCCTGTGACACCTCGTACTGGGGGCCTAAAAAAGCCACCGATAAACTCATCTTT.

This clone came up a few times. The amino acid sequence in TCRdb belongs to a much larger clone and departs from this DNA's translation at residue 4, likely a sequencing read error; the sequence shown is translated from the DNA. The J gene is TRDJ1, the V gene TRDV2, with 12 nucleotides matching TRDD3. Assignment of the J gene here rests on matching the DNA to germline, because TCRdb gives none. V lost 5 bases to trimming and J lost 7 bases; unmatched junction nucleotides: 13. The CDR3 totals 16 residues. The germline CDR1 and CDR2 sequences are GEAIGNYY and EKD. The CDR3 loop is CACVRVLGDTSLKLIF. Written as DNA, the CDR3 is TGTGCCTGTGTTCGGGTACTGGGGGATACCTCCCTTAAACTCATCTTT.

Notes on this clone: A single base is all that separates this from a far larger clone, so a read error is likely. Other DNA sequences of this sample code for an identical CDR3. The V and J genes are TRDV2 and TRDJ1; TRDD3 matches 9 bases. No J gene is reported in TCRdb; it was inferred here by comparing the DNA with germline. The ends lost 4 bases at V and 4 bases at J; junction bases unmatched: 18. Germline lookup yields CDR1 GEAIGNYY and CDR2 EKD. This CDR3 is built from 18 residues. CDR3 sequence reads: CACDTVVNRNGGYDKLIF. In DNA, the CDR3 is TGTGCCTGTGATACCGTGGTTAATAGGAATGGGGGATACGATAAACTCATCTTT.

This clone has more than one count but fewer than ten. TCRdb has a much larger clone's protein, which differs at residue 20 from the translation of this DNA, likely because of a read error; what is shown is the protein translated from the DNA. V gene assignment gives TRDV2, but the J gene was left uncalled; the listed D gene, TRDD3, was not tested against the DNA. CDR3 length: 22 residues. Per the germline V gene, CDR1 is GEAIGNYY and CDR2 is EKD. CDR3 protein: CACDTGQYWGIPSLRYTDKPIF. The CDR3 DNA reads as TGTGCCTGTGACACCGGACAATACTGGGGGATCCCTTCCCTCCGATACACCGATAAACCCATCTTT.

As to this clone: The protein in TCRdb stems from a much larger clone and differs at residue 16 from this DNA's translation, likely a read error; here the protein is translated from the DNA. V gene TRDV1 combines with J gene TRDJ1; maybe TRDD3 (7 bases). V was clipped by 0 bases and J by 5 bases, with 34 bases between them. CDR3 length: 22 amino acids. Germline CDR1 reads TSWWSYY; CDR2 reads QGS. CDR3 nucleotide sequence: TGTGCTCTTGGGGAACTCTATATAAACTCCTACGCGTGGGGGAGAATGATTGATAAACTCATCTTT. Translation gives CALGELYINSYAWGRMIDKLIF.

Worth noting for this clone: This probably arose from a read error, given a far larger clone one base away. In the same sample, other DNA sequences code for this CDR3. The rearrangement uses TRDV2 and TRDJ1; 10 nucleotides agree with TRDD3. In the absence of a J gene in TCRdb, the DNA was matched to germline to assign it here. Germline values: CDR1 GEAIGNYY, CDR2 EKD. The CDR3 has 20 amino acids. CDR3 nucleotides: TGTGCCTGTGACACTGATCAAAACTGGGGGATCGAAGGGTACACCGACAAACTCATCTTT. This encodes CACDTDQNWGIEGYTDKLIF.

Comment on this clone: TCRdb shows a much larger clone's protein in place of this DNA's translation, and the two differ at residue 15, likely through a read error; the protein shown is translated from the DNA. V usage is TRDV2 and J usage is TRDJ1; 11 nucleotides line up with TRDD3. This CDR3 comprises 17 residues. Germline lookup yields CDR1 GEAIGNYY and CDR2 EKD. The CDR3 nucleotides read TGTGCCTGTGACACCGGATGTACTGGGGGATATACGGACAAACGCATCTTT. Translating gives CACDTGCTGGYTDKRIF.

The table lists this clone with a few counts. TCRdb assigns this DNA the protein of a much larger clone, which departs from its translation at residue 10; this likely reflects a read error, and the protein shown comes from translating the DNA. The chain employs TRDV1 and TRDJ1; D unclear. TCRdb does not report a J gene; here it was assigned by matching the DNA to germline references. Germline V CDR1 and CDR2: TSWWSYY, QGS. Between the trimmed V and J ends, which lost 0 bases and 4 bases, there was a span of 15 bases. The length of the CDR3 is 16 residues. The CDR3 DNA sequence: TGTGCTCTTGGGGAACTCCCAGTACTGAGGGGCGATAAACTCATCTTT. Its protein product is CALGELPVLRGDKLIF.

A note on this clone: The likely explanation is a read error, given a far larger clone one base away. This specimen includes other DNA sequences encoding the same CDR3. This chain joins TRDV2 and TRDJ1; 7 bases agree with TRDD3. Because TCRdb records no J gene, it was assigned here through a match of the DNA to germline. CDR1 and CDR2 (germline): GEAIGNYY, EKD. The CDR3 covers 23 residues. Germline trimming cut 3 bases from V and 3 bases from J; bases unmatched to any gene: 33. The CDR3 reads CACDLRHLENLLGDTPRSDKLIF. The DNA for the CDR3 is TGTGCCTGTGACCTTCGCCATCTAGAGAATTTATTGGGGGACACACCCCGCTCCGATAAACTCATCTTT.

Comments on this clone: This likely traces to a read error, being one base from a far larger clone. This sample also contains other DNA sequences that code for the same CDR3. This sequence joins TRDV1 and TRDJ4; 13 positions match TRDD3. Germline matching of the DNA provided the J gene here, since TCRdb leaves it blank. After removal of 3 bases from V and 3 bases from J, the junction contained 25 bases not matched to a gene. CDR3 length: 22 residues. In germline, CDR1 is TSWWSYY, CDR2 QGS. CDR3 amino acids: CALGELLHHHAVLGDTPGPLIF. CDR3 sequence (DNA): TGTGCTCTTGGGGAGCTATTACACCACCACGCTGTACTGGGGGATACGCCGGGACCCCTGATCTTT.

The sample holds a few counts of this clone. A read error likely explains this, since a far larger clone differs by one base. Other DNA sequences in the sample encode the same CDR3. TRDV1 is the V gene, and the J gene was not called; TRDD3 is the table's D call and was not checked against the DNA. Germline V gene data show CDR1 as TSWWSYY and CDR2 as QGS. The CDR3 covers 18 residues. This CDR3 reads CALRLPLLLGVHTDKLIF. The CDR3 DNA sequence: TGTGCTCTCCGACTTCCTCTCCTACTGGGGGTCCACACCGATAAGCTCATCTTT.

The table lists this clone with many counts. This DNA's translation and the protein TCRdb lists, from a much larger clone, do not match at residue 8, likely due to a read error; the protein shown is translated from the DNA. This chain uses TRDV2 with TRDJ2; the D is unclear. V gave up 0 bases and J gave up 4 bases, with 11 bases separating them. This CDR3 contains 15 residues. Germline lookup yields CDR1 GEAIGNYY and CDR2 EKD. The CDR3 bases are TGTGCCTGTGACACCGTAGGGAGACGGACAGCACAACTCTTCTTT. This codes for CACDTVGRRTAQLFF.

This clone turned up a few times. The TCRdb protein, from a much larger clone, departs from this DNA's translation at residue 3, likely by read error; the protein shown derives from the DNA. The chain employs TRDV2 and TRDJ2; 13 positions agree with TRDD3. The germline gives CDR1 GEAIGNYY, CDR2 EKD. The CDR3 is made up of 19 amino acids. The CDR3 coding sequence is TGTGCCTTTGACACCGTACTGGGGGATACGCGGGCTTTGACAGCACAACTCTTCTTT. Translated: CAFDTVLGDTRALTAQLFF.

Concerning this clone: TCRdb attributes to this sequence the protein of a much larger clone, which differs from the DNA translation at residue 7; a read error is likely, and the protein displayed is translated from the DNA. The chain has TRDV1 and TRDJ1; TRDD3 matches 13 bases. TCRdb carries no J gene annotation; the J gene was assigned here by matching the DNA with germline. The CDR3 is 22 amino acids. Germline CDR1 reads TSWWSYY; CDR2 reads QGS. V shed 3 bases and J 2 bases; nucleotides not matched to a gene: 21. CDR3 in DNA: TGTGCTCTTGGGGACCTTACCCTTCAACTTCTACTGGGGGATACGGGGACCGATAAACTCATCTTT. Translating gives CALGDLTLQLLLGDTGTDKLIF.

In its sample, this clone was seen many times. The protein held in TCRdb is that of a much larger clone and does not match this DNA's translation at residue 12, likely because of a read error; the protein shown is translated from the DNA. V usage is TRDV1 and J usage is TRDJ1; D unresolved. Germline loops: CDR1 TSWWSYY, CDR2 QGS. This CDR3 comprises 14 residues. The CDR3 nucleotides read TGTGCTCTTGGGGAAAAAAGGAGTCATGGTAAACCCATCTTT. Protein product: CALGEKRSHGKPIF.

At least ten counts were recorded for this clone. TCRdb records a much larger clone's protein for this DNA, with a difference at residue 4 that likely arises from a read error; the protein given is the translation of the DNA. Other DNA sequences in this specimen translate into the identical CDR3. The gene calls are TRDV2 and TRDJ1, with D maybe TRDD3 (7 bases). Because TCRdb records no J gene, it was assigned here through a match of the DNA to germline. The CDR3 extends over 19 amino acids. The ends were cut back, 5 bases at V and 8 bases at J, with 35 bases in the middle. CDR1 is GEAIGNYY, CDR2 EKD, per germline. This chain's CDR3 is CACGPLGGAPSEVDSKLIF. The CDR3 DNA sequence: TGTGCCTGTGGCCCCCTGGGGGGGGCCCCTTCCGAGGTGGACAGCAAACTCATCTTT.

This clone has only a few counts. The amino acid sequence in TCRdb belongs to a much larger clone and departs from this DNA's translation at residue 6, likely a sequencing read error; the sequence shown is translated from the DNA. This chain connects TRDV2 to TRDJ3; tentative D call: TRDD3 (5 bases). TCRdb does not report a J gene; here it was assigned by matching the DNA to germline references. The germline V gene encodes CDR1 GEAIGNYY and CDR2 EKD. This CDR3 comprises 19 residues. Trimming cost V 0 bases and J 2 bases, with 16 bases left between them. CDR3 protein: CACDTTGALRAWDTRQMFF. CDR3 bases: TGTGCCTGTGACACCACGGGGGCGTTGAGAGCCTGGGACACCCGACAGATGTTTTTC.

Regarding this clone: TCRdb attributes to this sequence the protein of a much larger clone, which differs from the DNA translation at residue 3; a read error is likely, and the protein displayed is translated from the DNA. This chain joins TRDV2 and TRDJ1, with 10 bases lining up with TRDD3. TCRdb gives no J gene; it was assigned here by matching the DNA to germline. The CDR3 is made up of 21 amino acids. Germline V CDR1 and CDR2: GEAIGNYY, EKD. CDR3 bases: TGTGCCCGTGACACCATAACTCTACTGGGGGATGTTGAGACCCTGACCGATAAACTCATCTTT. Translating gives CARDTITLLGDVETLTDKLIF.

This clone was observed a handful of times. A far larger clone is a single base away, which makes a read error likely. The same CDR3 is also encoded by other DNA sequences in this sample. The V call is TRDV2, the J call TRDJ1; D is possibly TRDD3 (6 bases). This CDR3 region has 18 residues. V was clipped by 0 bases and J by 3 bases, with 22 bases between them. Germline values: CDR1 GEAIGNYY, CDR2 EKD. The chain's CDR3 is CACDTVGTWGDGADKLIF. CDR3 nucleotides: TGTGCCTGTGACACCGTGGGTACTTGGGGGGACGGGGCCGATAAACTCATCTTT.

Concerning this clone itself: TCRdb lists the protein of a much larger clone for this DNA, which differs at residue 12, so this is likely a read error; the protein given here is translated from the DNA itself. The chain employs TRDV1 and TRDJ1, with 11 bases fitting TRDD3. The CDR3 length is 17 residues. Trimming removed 2 bases from V and 3 bases from J; junction bases left unmatched: 8. Germline values: CDR1 TSWWSYY, CDR2 QGS. The CDR3 region is CALGELWGIRGADKLIF. The CDR3 coding sequence is TGTGCTCTTGGGGAATTATGGGGGATACGAGGCGCCGATAAACTCATCTTT.

This clone was picked up a small number of times. This DNA's translation and the protein TCRdb lists, from a much larger clone, do not match at residue 11, likely due to a read error; the protein shown is translated from the DNA. The CDR3 is CACDKLGDAEADKLIF. CDR3 coding DNA: TGTGCCTGTGACAAACTGGGGGATGCCGAGGCCGATAAACTCATCTTT. The chain is built from TRDV2 and TRDJ1; 10 bases agree with TRDD3. Here the J gene came from matching the DNA to germline, since TCRdb omits it. CDR1 and CDR2 (germline): GEAIGNYY, EKD. V gave up 2 bases and J gave up 3 bases; unmatched junction bases: 8. This CDR3 is built from 16 residues.

Only a few counts were recorded for this clone. For this DNA, TCRdb reports the protein of a much larger clone, which diverges at residue 10, most likely from a read error; the protein presented here is translated directly from the DNA. V usage is TRDV2 and J usage is TRDJ1; D gene ambiguous. The J gene comes from matching the DNA to germline here; TCRdb lacks it. CDR1 GEAIGNYY and CDR2 EKD come from the germline V gene. V dropped 0 bases and J dropped 1 base, with 23 bases sitting between them. The CDR3 covers 19 residues. The CDR3 nucleotides read TGTGCCTGTGACACCGTAGCCCAGTCGGCGGATCGAGGCACCGATAAACTCATCTTT. Its protein is CACDTVAQSADRGTDKLIF.

Concerning this clone: The protein that TCRdb holds for this DNA derives from a much larger clone and differs from the translated DNA at residue 3, which likely indicates a read error; the protein shown here is translated from the DNA. The chain recombines TRDV2 with TRDJ1, with 7 bases lining up with TRDD3. TCRdb does not report a J gene; here it was assigned by matching the DNA to germline references. Germline trimming cut 9 bases from V and 0 bases from J; bases unmatched to any gene: 15. This CDR3 has 16 residues. The germline CDR1 and CDR2 sequences are GEAIGNYY and EKD. The CDR3 is CARNPLGAGYTDKLIF. In nucleotides, the CDR3 is TGTGCCCGTAACCCTCTGGGGGCCGGGTACACCGATAAACTCATCTTT.

A word on this clone: TCRdb shows a much larger clone's protein in place of this DNA's translation, and the two differ at residue 22, likely through a read error; the protein shown is translated from the DNA. V usage is TRDV1 and J usage is TRDJ1; 10 nucleotides match TRDD3. TCRdb lists no J gene, so it was determined here by aligning the DNA to germline. Germline V gene lookup returns CDR1 TSWWSYY and CDR2 QGS. The length of the CDR3 is 25 residues. The CDR3 sequence: CALGECDGRGEGDTYPSMYTDRLIF. The CDR3, as DNA: TGTGCTCTTGGGGAATGCGACGGGAGAGGGGAGGGGGATACGTACCCCTCAATGTACACCGATAGACTCATCTTT.

About this clone itself: The protein held in TCRdb is that of a much larger clone and does not match this DNA's translation at residue 14, likely because of a read error; the protein shown is translated from the DNA. The V call is TRDV2, the J call TRDJ3; possible D gene TRDD3, 6 bases. TCRdb leaves out the J gene; it was filled in here by matching the DNA to germline. Germline V CDR1 and CDR2: GEAIGNYY, EKD. Between the trimmed V and J ends, which lost 3 bases and 0 bases, there was a span of 32 bases. There are 24 residues in the CDR3. CDR3 in amino acids: CACDPVNPSSFHGGTSWDTRQMFF. DNA of the CDR3: TGTGCCTGTGACCCGGTCAATCCTTCATCTTTTCATGGGGGGACCTCCTGGGACACCCGACAGATGTTTTTC.

About this clone itself: A much larger clone differs from this one at a single base, so this may be a read error. The chain recombines TRDV1 with TRDJ1; 10 bases map to TRDD3. The J gene is not listed in TCRdb, so it was assigned here from a DNA match to germline. CDR1 is TSWWSYY and CDR2 is QGS in the germline V gene. This CDR3 spans 19 amino acids. Here the CDR3 reads CALGTSLYWGIRFTEKLIF. The CDR3 bases are TGTGCTCTTGGGACCTCACTGTACTGGGGGATTCGCTTTACCGAAAAACTCATCTTT.

The sample holds a few counts of this clone. The likely explanation is a read error, given a far larger clone one base away. Other DNA sequences in this sample translate to the same CDR3. The genes are TRDV1 and TRDJ1; the D is unclear. TCRdb gives no J gene; it was assigned here by matching the DNA to germline. The germline V and J ends were trimmed by 2 bases and 2 bases, with 24 bases remaining between them. Looked up from germline, CDR1 is TSWWSYY and CDR2 is QGS. The CDR3 totals 19 residues. This CDR3 is CALGELESSRSFITDKLIF. The CDR3 region has the DNA TGTGCTCTTGGGGAATTAGAGTCGTCCCGGTCCTTTATTACCGATAAACTCATCTTT.